Each of the 14 T cell receptor beta chains below was sequenced from the same sample in a study of identical twins. TCRdb independently ran MiXCR on the 5' RACE reads; one entry per CDR3 protein. The repertoire holds 500,000 to 600,000 distinct CDR3 sequences, with around 20% as singletons. This same sample was also part of a study on T cells expressing NK-cell markers.

The material sequenced was CD4+ T cells sorted from blood. These receptors were obtained from a woman younger than 30 in good health.

The V gene is TRBV6-2 or TRBV6-3, the J gene TRBJ1-2; D gene uncertain. The CDR3 spans 12 residues. V was clipped by 6 bases and J by 9 bases, with 14 bases between them. CDR1 and CDR2 (germline): MNHEY, SVGEGT. The CDR3 sequence is CASSPAGRSYTF. The CDR3 DNA sequence: TGTGCCAGCAGCCCGGCTGGCCGGAGCTACACCTTC.

The CDR3 loop reads CASSFHPGVSYGYTF. For the CDR3, the DNA is TGTGCCAGCAGTTTCCATCCAGGAGTCAGCTATGGCTACACCTTC. The chain joins TRBV27 to TRBJ1-2; D is uncertain. This CDR3 comprises 15 residues. V was trimmed by 3 bases and J by 4 bases, leaving 15 bases between them. The germline CDR1 and CDR2 sequences are MNHEY and SMNVEV (reference sequence).

This clonotype appeared a few times. J is TRBJ2-7 and V is TRBV5-6; 7 nucleotides match TRBD1. CDR3 length equals 14 residues. Germline CDR1 reads SGHDT; CDR2 reads YYEEEE. Trimming cost V 3 bases and J 3 bases; bases outside gene matches: 6. As DNA, the CDR3 is TGTGCCAGCAGCTGGAGGACAGGCTACTACGAGCAGTACTTC. Translated: CASSWRTGYYEQYF. Based on the CDR3 plus reference TRBV5-6 and TRBJ2-7, the full variable domain is DAGVTQSPTHLIKTRGQQVTLRCSPKSGHDTVSWYQQALGQGPQFIFQYYEEEERQRGNFPDRFSGHQFPNYSSELNVNALLLGDSALYLCASSWRTGYYEQYFGPGTRLTVT.

This clonotype appeared a few times. The chain carries TRBV18 and TRBJ2-7; 7 bases are a match to TRBD1. The junction had 5 bases not matched to a gene; V was cut back by 4 bases and J by 5 bases. Germline CDR1 and CDR2: KGHSH and LQKENI. The CDR3 loop spans 13 amino acids. CDR3 protein: CASSLRQGDEQYF. CDR3 in DNA: TGTGCCAGCTCACTTCGACAGGGAGACGAGCAGTACTTC.

This clonotype was observed a handful of times. J is TRBJ1-1 and V is TRBV20-1; D might be TRBD1 (5 bases). With 4 bases removed from V and 2 bases from J, the gap between germline ends came to 11 bases. Germline assignment: CDR1 DFQATT and CDR2 SNEGSKA (reference sequence). This CDR3 spans 13 amino acids. The CDR3 DNA follows: TGCAGTGCTACGGGGGGTCCCAACACTGAAGCTTTCTTT. Protein product: CSATGGPNTEAFF.

This sequence joins TRBV2 and TRBJ2-1; D may correspond to TRBD1 or TRBD2 (5 bases each). Trimming shortened V by 8 bases and J by 8 bases, and 16 bases separated the two germline ends. The germline V gene has CDR1 SNHLY and CDR2 FYNNEI. This CDR3 comprises 13 residues. CDR3 DNA sequence: TGTGCCAGCGGGACGATGCGGTCGGATGAGCAGTTCTTC. Translation gives CASGTMRSDEQFF.

The chain employs TRBV20-1 and TRBJ2-1; D perhaps matches TRBD1 (5 bases). The CDR3 has 14 residues. Germline-derived CDR1 and CDR2 are DFQATT and SNEGSKA (reference sequence). V lost 3 bases to trimming and J lost 0 bases, with 9 bases between them. The CDR3 loop is CSASYRSSYNEQFF. CDR3 nucleotide sequence: TGCAGTGCTAGTTACAGGAGCTCCTACAATGAGCAGTTCTTC.

The rearrangement uses TRBV20-1 and TRBJ2-1, with 8 bases that match TRBD2. The germline CDR1 and CDR2 sequences are DFQATT and SNEGSKA (reference sequence). With 3 bases clipped from V and 0 bases from J, the junction kept 7 bases outside the gene matches. The CDR3 loop spans 16 amino acids. The CDR3 DNA is TGCAGTGCTAGGAGTAGCGGGGTAAGCTCCTACAATGAGCAGTTCTTC. This gives the protein CSARSSGVSSYNEQFF.

The chain links TRBV6-5 to TRBJ1-1; D is uncertain. Deletions cut 0 bases from V and 3 bases from J, with 11 bases between. CDR1 is MNHEY and CDR2 is SVGAGI in the germline V gene. The CDR3 is made up of 15 amino acids. The CDR3, as DNA: TGTGCCAGCAGTTACTCGGGCGGAGGGTACACTGAAGCTTTCTTT. Its protein is CASSYSGGGYTEAFF.

This clonotype was picked up a small number of times. The chain joins TRBV6-5 to TRBJ2-7; 7 bases match TRBD2. V was pared by 4 bases and J by 7 bases, with 10 bases of the junction left unmatched. CDR1 is MNHEY, CDR2 SVGAGI, per germline. The CDR3 loop spans 14 amino acids. The CDR3 is CASSSTSPPLEQYF. The CDR3 coding sequence is TGTGCCAGCAGTTCGACTAGCCCCCCATTAGAGCAGTACTTC.

This clonotype was seen at least ten times. The rearrangement uses TRBV29-1 and TRBJ2-7; D is perhaps TRBD1 (5 bases). Germline V gene lookup returns CDR1 SQVTM and CDR2 ANQGSEA. Trimming removed 5 bases from V and 5 bases from J, with 13 bases in between. This CDR3 comprises 12 residues. The CDR3 spells CSVQGNADEQYF. DNA for the CDR3: TGCAGCGTTCAGGGTAATGCAGACGAGCAGTACTTC.

This clonotype occurred a few times. CDR3 sequence (DNA): TGTGCCAGCAGTTTTGACTTAAGGCGGCCCCAGCATTTT. Translating gives CASSFDLRRPQHF. The V gene is TRBV28, the J gene TRBJ1-5; D not certain. V was pared by 3 bases and J by 9 bases, with 12 bases between. Germline loops: CDR1 MDHEN, CDR2 SYDVKM. The CDR3 has 13 residues.

A few counts support this clonotype. V and J are TRBV20-1 and TRBJ2-4; D is perhaps TRBD1 (5 bases). This CDR3 contains 13 residues. From germline, CDR1 is DFQATT and CDR2 SNEGSKA (reference sequence). V shed 6 bases and J shed 9 bases, with 18 bases lying between them. CDR3 in amino acids: CSARNSQGAIQYF. The CDR3 DNA follows: TGCAGTGCCAGAAACAGTCAAGGGGCCATTCAGTACTTC.

This clonotype was recorded a few times. The chain joins TRBV6-5 to TRBJ2-1, with 9 bases matching TRBD2. Germline V gene data show CDR1 as MNHEY and CDR2 as SVGAGI. V lost 2 bases to trimming and J lost 7 bases; unmatched junction nucleotides: 6. CDR3 length: 15 amino acids. CDR3 in DNA: TGTGCCAGCAGTTACGGGCGGGAGGGCACGAATGAGCAGTTCTTC. It codes for CASSYGREGTNEQFF.